The clone carrying this T cell receptor (beta chain) was observed a single time. With 6 bases removed from V and 4 bases from J, the gap between germline ends came to 16 bases. The CDR3 runs to 15 residues. Germline CDR1 reads LNHDA; CDR2 reads SQIVND (reference sequence). This specimen belongs to a study of OX40 agonist ivuxolimab in advanced cancers. Study-level background: People in dose escalation had one of these cancers: hepatocellular carcinoma, melanoma, renal cell or head and neck cancer.

Profiling relied on immunoSEQ multiplex PCR, and the TCRdb table lists in-frame clones only, not all of them. The table has tens of thousands of clones, around 90% seen once. The TCR comes from an adult with an advanced solid tumor such as melanoma, head and neck, liver or kidney cancer. The material sequenced was CD4+ or CD8+ T cells sorted from blood, taken in a trial of the OX40 agonist ivuxolimab. The chain links TRBV19 to TRBJ1-5; tentatively, D is TRBD1 (5 bases). The CDR3 here is CASRVGQGFNQPQHF. The DNA for the CDR3 is TGTGCCAGTAGGGTGGGGCAGGGCTTTAATCAGCCCCAGCATTTT.